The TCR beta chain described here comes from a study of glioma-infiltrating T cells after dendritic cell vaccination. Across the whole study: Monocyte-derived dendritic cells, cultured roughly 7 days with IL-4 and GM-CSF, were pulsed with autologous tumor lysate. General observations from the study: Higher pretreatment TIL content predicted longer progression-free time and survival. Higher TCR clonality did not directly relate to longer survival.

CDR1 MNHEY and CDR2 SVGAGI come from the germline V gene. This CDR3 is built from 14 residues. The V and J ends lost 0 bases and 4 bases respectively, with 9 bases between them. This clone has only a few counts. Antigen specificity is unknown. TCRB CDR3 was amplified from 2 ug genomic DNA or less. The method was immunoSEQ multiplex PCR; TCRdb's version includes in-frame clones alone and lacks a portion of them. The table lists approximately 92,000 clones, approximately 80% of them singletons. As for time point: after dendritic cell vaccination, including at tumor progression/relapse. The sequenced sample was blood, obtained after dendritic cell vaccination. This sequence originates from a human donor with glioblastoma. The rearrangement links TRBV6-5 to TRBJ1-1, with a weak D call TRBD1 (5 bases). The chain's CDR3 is CASSYSGRGTEAFF. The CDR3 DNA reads TGTGCCAGCAGTTACTCAGGGAGGGGCACTGAAGCTTTCTTT.